The T cell receptor (beta chain) described here comes from a study of cytotoxic CD8 clonotypes in ibrutinib-treated CLL. Study-wide context: An average of around 250,000 productive templates and 94,082 productive rearrangements was obtained per sample.

Germline CDR1 GTSNPN, CDR2 SVGIG (reference sequence). V gave up 0 bases and J gave up 4 bases; unmatched junction bases: 6. The CDR3 contains 16 residues. Libraries of TCR beta were made from around 2.1 micrograms of genomic DNA that came from cryopreserved PBMCs. Depths of 1 in 200,000 to 1 in 1 million T cells were the sequencing target. Sequencing was performed with immunoSEQ multiplex PCR; in TCRdb, only in-frame clones are kept and a portion is missing. There are around 310,000 clones in the sample; 80% occur only once, and about 6.3% lies in the top ten. The genes are TRBV30 and TRBJ2-1; 10 nucleotides match TRBD2. This TCR came from a human donor with chronic lymphocytic leukemia. The specimen was PBMCs, collected before ibrutinib treatment. DNA for the CDR3: TGTGCCTGGAGTGTACGACTAGCGGGCAGGTACAATGAGCAGTTCTTC. As protein: CAWSVRLAGRYNEQFF.